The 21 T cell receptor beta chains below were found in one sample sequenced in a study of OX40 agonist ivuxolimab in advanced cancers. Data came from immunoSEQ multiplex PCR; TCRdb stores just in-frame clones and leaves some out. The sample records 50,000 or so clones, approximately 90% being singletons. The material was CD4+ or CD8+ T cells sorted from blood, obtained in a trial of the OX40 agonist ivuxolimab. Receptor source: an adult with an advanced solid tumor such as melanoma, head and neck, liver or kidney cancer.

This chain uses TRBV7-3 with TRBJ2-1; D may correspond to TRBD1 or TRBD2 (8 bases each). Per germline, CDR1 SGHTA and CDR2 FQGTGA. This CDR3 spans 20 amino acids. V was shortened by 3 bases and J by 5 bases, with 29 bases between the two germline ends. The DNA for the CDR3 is TGTGCCAGCAGCTTTTACGCAGGGGGCCCGAGCGGGAGAAATGACAATGAGCAGTTCTTC. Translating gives CASSFYAGGPSGRNDNEQFF.

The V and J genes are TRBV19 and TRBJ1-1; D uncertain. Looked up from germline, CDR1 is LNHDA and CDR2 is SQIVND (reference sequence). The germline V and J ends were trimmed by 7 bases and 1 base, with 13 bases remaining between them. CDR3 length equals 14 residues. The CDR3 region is CASTWGRGNTEAFF. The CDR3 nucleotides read TGTGCCAGTACCTGGGGTCGGGGGAACACTGAAGCTTTCTTT.

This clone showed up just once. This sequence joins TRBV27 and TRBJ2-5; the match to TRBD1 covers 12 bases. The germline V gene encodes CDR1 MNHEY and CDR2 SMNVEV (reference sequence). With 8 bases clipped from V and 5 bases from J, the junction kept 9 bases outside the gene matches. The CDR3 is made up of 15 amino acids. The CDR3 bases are TGTGCCAGCTCTTTGGGACAGGGGGCCCCTGAGACCCAGTACTTC. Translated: CASSLGQGAPETQYF.

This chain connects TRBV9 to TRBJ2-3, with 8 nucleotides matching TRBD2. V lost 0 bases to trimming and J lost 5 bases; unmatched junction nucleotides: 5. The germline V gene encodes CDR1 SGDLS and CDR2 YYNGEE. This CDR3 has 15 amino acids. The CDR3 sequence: CASSVVAGGKDTQYF. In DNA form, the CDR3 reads TGTGCCAGCAGCGTAGTGGCGGGGGGAAAAGATACGCAGTATTTT. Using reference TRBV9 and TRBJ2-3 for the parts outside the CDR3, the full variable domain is DSGVTQTPKHLITATGQRVTLRCSPRSGDLSVYWYQQSLDQGLQFLIQYYNGEERAKGNILERFSAQQFPDLHSELNLSSLELGDSALYFCASSVVAGGKDTQYFGPGTRLTVL.

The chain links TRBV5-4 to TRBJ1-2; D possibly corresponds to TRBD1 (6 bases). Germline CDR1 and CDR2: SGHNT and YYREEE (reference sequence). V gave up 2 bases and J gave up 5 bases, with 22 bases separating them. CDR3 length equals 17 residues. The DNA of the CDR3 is TGTGCCAGCAGCTTAACTCCGGGGGCTGGTGGGGTATATGGCTACACCTTC. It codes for CASSLTPGAGGVYGYTF.

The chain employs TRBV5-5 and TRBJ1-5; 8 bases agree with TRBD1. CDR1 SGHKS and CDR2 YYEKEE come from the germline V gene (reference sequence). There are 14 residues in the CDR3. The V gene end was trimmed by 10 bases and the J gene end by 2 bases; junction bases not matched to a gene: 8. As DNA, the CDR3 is TGTGCCTCTTCAGGGGGCCATGGCAATCAGCCCCAGCATTTT. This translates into CASSGGHGNQPQHF.

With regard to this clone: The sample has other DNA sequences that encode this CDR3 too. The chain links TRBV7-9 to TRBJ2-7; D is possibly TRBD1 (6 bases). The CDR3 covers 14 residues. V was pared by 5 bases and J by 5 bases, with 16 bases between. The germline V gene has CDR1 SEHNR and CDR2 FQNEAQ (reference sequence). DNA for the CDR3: TGTGCCAGCAGCGACGGTACAGGGCTTGACGAGCAGTACTTC. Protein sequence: CASSDGTGLDEQYF. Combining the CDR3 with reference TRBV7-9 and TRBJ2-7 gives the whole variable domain DTGVSQNPRHKITKRGQNVTFRCDPISEHNRLYWYRQTLGQGPEFLTYFQNEAQLEKSRLLSDRFSAERPKGSFSTLEIQRTEQGDSAMYLCASSDGTGLDEQYFGPGTRLTVT.

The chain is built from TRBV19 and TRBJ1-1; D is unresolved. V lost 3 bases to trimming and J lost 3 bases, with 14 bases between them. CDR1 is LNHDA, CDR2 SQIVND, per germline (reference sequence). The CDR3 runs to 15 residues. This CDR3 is CASSIGVRADTEAFF. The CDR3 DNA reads TGTGCCAGTAGTATTGGAGTCCGGGCGGACACTGAAGCTTTCTTT. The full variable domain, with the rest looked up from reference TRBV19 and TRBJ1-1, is DGGITQSPKYLFRKEGQNVTLSCEQNLNHDAMYWYRQDPGQGLRLIYYSQIVNDFQKGDIAEGYSVSREKKESFPLTVTSAQKNPTAFYLCASSIGVRADTEAFFGQGTRLTVV.

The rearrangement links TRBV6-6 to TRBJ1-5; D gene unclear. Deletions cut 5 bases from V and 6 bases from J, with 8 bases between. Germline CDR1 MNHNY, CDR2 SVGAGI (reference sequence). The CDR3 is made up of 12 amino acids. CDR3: CASSPQTQPQHF. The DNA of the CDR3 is TGTGCCAGCAGTCCCCAGACTCAGCCCCAGCATTTT.

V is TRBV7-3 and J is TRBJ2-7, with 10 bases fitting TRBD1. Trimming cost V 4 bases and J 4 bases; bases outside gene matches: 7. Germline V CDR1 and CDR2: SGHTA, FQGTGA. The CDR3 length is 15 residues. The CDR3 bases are TGTGCCAGCAGCTCGTTCCCGGGACAGGGGTACGAGCAGTACTTC. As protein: CASSSFPGQGYEQYF.

CDR3 nucleotides: TGTGCCAGTAGTACACAACAGCCTTCTTGGGAAAAACTGTTTTTT. Translated, it gives CASSTQQPSWEKLFF. V usage is TRBV19 and J usage is TRBJ1-4; no firm D call. In germline, CDR1 is LNHDA, CDR2 SQIVND (reference sequence). The CDR3 consists of 15 residues. V lost 4 bases and J lost 8, with 17 bases in between.

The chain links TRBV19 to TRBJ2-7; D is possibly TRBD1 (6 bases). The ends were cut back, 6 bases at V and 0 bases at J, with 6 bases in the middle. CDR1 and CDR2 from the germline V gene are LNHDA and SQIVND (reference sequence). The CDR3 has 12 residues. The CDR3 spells CASRTGSYEQYF. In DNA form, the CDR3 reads TGTGCCAGTAGGACAGGCTCCTACGAGCAGTACTTC.

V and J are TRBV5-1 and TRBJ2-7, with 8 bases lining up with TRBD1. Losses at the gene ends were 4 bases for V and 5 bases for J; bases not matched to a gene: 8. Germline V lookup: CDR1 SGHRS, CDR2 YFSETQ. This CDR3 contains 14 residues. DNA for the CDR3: TGCGCCAGCAGCATAGGACAGGGACAGGACGAGCAGTACTTC. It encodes CASSIGQGQDEQYF. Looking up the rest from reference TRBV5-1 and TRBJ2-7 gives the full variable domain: KAGVTQTPRYLIKTRGQQVTLSCSPISGHRSVSWYQQTPGQGLQFLFEYFSETQRNKGNFPGRFSGRQFSNSRSEMNVSTLELGDSALYLCASSIGQGQDEQYFGPGTRLTVT.

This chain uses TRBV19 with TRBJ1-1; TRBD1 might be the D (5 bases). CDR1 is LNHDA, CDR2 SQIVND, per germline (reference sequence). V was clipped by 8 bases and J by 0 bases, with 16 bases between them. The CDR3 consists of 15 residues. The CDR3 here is CASLIGTGLNTEAFF. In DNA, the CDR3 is TGTGCCAGTCTCATCGGGACGGGATTGAACACTGAAGCTTTCTTT.

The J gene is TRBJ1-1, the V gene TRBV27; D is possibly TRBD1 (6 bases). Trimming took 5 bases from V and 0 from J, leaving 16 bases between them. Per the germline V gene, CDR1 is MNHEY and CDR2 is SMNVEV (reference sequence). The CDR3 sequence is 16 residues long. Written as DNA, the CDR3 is TGTGCCAGCAGTGTTATACAGGGAGGGATGAACACTGAAGCTTTCTTT. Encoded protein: CASSVIQGGMNTEAFF.

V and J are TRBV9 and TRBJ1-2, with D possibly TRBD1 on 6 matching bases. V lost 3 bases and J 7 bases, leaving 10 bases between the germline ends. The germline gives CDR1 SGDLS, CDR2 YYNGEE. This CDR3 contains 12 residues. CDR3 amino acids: CASSATGFGYTF. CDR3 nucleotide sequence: TGTGCCAGCAGCGCAACAGGGTTTGGCTACACCTTC.

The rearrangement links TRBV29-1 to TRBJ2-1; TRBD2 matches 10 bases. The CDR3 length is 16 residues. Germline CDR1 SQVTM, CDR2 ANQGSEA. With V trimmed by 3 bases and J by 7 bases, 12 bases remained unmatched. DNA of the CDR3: TGCAGCGTTGAGGGTATACTAGCGGGATCTTCAAATGAGCAGTTCTTC. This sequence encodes CSVEGILAGSSNEQFF.

CDR3 loop: CASSPLRTSGRYEQYF. CDR3 coding DNA: TGTGCCAGCAGCCCCCTTCGGACTAGCGGGAGGTACGAGCAGTACTTC. The chain carries TRBV9 and TRBJ2-7, with TRBD2 identical over 14 bases. The CDR3 spans 16 residues. After removal of 4 bases from V and 4 bases from J, the junction contained 7 bases not matched to a gene. The germline gives CDR1 SGDLS, CDR2 YYNGEE.

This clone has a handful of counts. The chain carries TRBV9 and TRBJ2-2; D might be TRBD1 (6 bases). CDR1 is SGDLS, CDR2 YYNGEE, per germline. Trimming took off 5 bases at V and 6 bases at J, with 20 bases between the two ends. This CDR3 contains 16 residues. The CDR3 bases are TGTGCCAGCAGTCCAGGGGTCTCCGGGTTTGCCGGGGAGCTGTTTTTT. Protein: CASSPGVSGFAGELFF.

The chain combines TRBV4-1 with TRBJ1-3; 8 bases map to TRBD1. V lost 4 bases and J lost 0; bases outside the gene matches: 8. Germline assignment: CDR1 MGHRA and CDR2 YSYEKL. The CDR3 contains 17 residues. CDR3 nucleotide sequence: TGCGCCAGCAGCCTTGGACAGACAGGGGCCTCTGGAAACACCATATATTTT. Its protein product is CASSLGQTGASGNTIYF.

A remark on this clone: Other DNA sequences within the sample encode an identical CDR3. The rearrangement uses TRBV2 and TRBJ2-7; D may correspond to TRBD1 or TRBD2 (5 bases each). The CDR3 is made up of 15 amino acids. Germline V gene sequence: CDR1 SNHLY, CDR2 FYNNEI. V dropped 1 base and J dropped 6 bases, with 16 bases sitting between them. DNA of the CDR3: TGTGCCAGCAGTGAAGAGGCAGGGAGTTTGGGCGAGCAGTACTTC. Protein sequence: CASSEEAGSLGEQYF.